These 21 T cell receptor beta chains originate from one sample sequenced in a study of CD8 T cells in Susac syndrome. Random hexamers were used to reverse transcribe an amount of about 0.45 to 1 ug RNA. TCRdb ran MiXCR on the immunoSEQ multiplex PCR reads and lists one entry per CDR3 protein. Among approximately 83,000 distinct CDR3 sequences listed, over 85% were seen once. Sequences were obtained from CD8+ T cells from PBMCs. These receptors came from a human donor with Susac syndrome.

In its sample, this clonotype was seen a few times. This chain links TRBV24-1 with TRBJ2-1; 7 bases line up with TRBD1. The trim removed 3 bases at V and 3 bases at J, leaving 4 bases unmatched. The CDR3 runs 15 residues. Germline V gives CDR1 KGHDR, CDR2 SFDVKD. The CDR3 loop reads CATSDGDSDYNEQFF. The CDR3 region has the DNA TGTGCCACCAGTGATGGGGACAGCGACTACAATGAGCAGTTCTTC.

The gene calls are TRBV24-1 and TRBJ2-7, with TRBD1 identical over 7 bases. The CDR3 contains 14 residues. The J segment lost 2 bases and the V segment lost 3 bases, leaving 3 bases of the junction unmatched. Germline V CDR1 and CDR2: KGHDR, SFDVKD. The CDR3 DNA is TGTGCCACCAGTGATGACAGGGCCCCCTACGAGCAGTACTTC. It specifies CATSDDRAPYEQYF.

The CDR3 reads CASSLEATNTEAFF. DNA of the CDR3: TGTGCCAGCAGTTTAGAAGCAACGAACACTGAAGCTTTCTTT. The chain links TRBV27 to TRBJ1-1; D remains unclear. This CDR3 spans 14 amino acids. V lost 2 bases to trimming and J lost 1 base, with 8 bases between them. Germline CDR1 is MNHEY and CDR2 is SMNVEV (reference sequence).

This chain links TRBV18 with TRBJ2-1, with D possibly matching TRBD1 (6 bases). The V gene's germline CDR1 is KGHSH and CDR2 LQKENI. The CDR3 runs to 12 residues. The V gene lost 3 bases and the J gene lost 7 bases, with 7 bases spanning the gap. CDR3 bases: TGTGCCAGCTCACCGCAGGGGAATGAGCAGTTCTTC. Translated, it gives CASSPQGNEQFF.

The table lists this clonotype with a count of one. The chain recombines TRBV30 with TRBJ1-1; maybe TRBD1 (5 bases). The ends were cut back, 3 bases at V and 5 bases at J, with 7 bases in the middle. The V gene's germline CDR1 is GTSNPN and CDR2 SVGIG (reference sequence). CDR3 length equals 11 residues. CDR3 region: CAWRGGTEAFF. CDR3 DNA sequence: TGTGCCTGGAGGGGGGGAACTGAAGCTTTCTTT.

CDR3 amino acids: CASSPLNNPYEQYF. CDR3 nucleotide sequence: TGTGCCAGCTCACCACTGAACAACCCCTACGAGCAGTACTTC. The chain joins TRBV18 to TRBJ2-7; D is uncertain. Germline V lookup: CDR1 KGHSH, CDR2 LQKENI. The CDR3 loop spans 14 amino acids. Trimming took 1 base from V and 2 from J, leaving 9 bases between them.

This clonotype was seen only a few times. The V gene is TRBV28, the J gene TRBJ2-7; D remains ambiguous. Trimming stripped 2 bases from V and 0 bases from J, with 8 bases between. The CDR3 runs to 14 residues. Germline CDR1 is MDHEN and CDR2 is SYDVKM. The chain's CDR3 is CASSLQFLSYEQYF. The DNA for the CDR3 is TGTGCCAGCAGTTTACAGTTCCTCTCCTACGAGCAGTACTTC.

V gene TRBV24-1 combines with J gene TRBJ2-3; D is perhaps TRBD1 (5 bases). Germline CDR1 KGHDR, CDR2 SFDVKD. With 7 bases removed from V and 1 base from J, the gap between germline ends came to 8 bases. The CDR3 has 13 residues. The CDR3 nucleotides read TGTGCCACCAGCCACAGGCGCACAGATACGCAGTATTTT. Amino acid sequence: CATSHRRTDTQYF.

V gene TRBV28 combines with J gene TRBJ2-2; D call uncertain. CDR3 size: 12 residues. Germline lookup yields CDR1 MDHEN and CDR2 SYDVKM. V lost 3 bases and J lost 11, with 10 bases in between. The CDR3 sequence is CASSLETPELFF. CDR3 in DNA: TGTGCCAGCAGTTTGGAGACGCCAGAGCTGTTTTTT.

The count of this clonotype is one. The V gene is TRBV29-1, the J gene TRBJ1-5; TRBD1 might be the D (6 bases). The germline V gene has CDR1 SQVTM and CDR2 ANQGSEA. V was shortened by 7 bases and J by 4 bases, with 14 bases between the two germline ends. The CDR3 loop spans 13 amino acids. CDR3 sequence reads: CSAQGKENQPQHF. In DNA form, the CDR3 reads TGCAGCGCACAGGGAAAGGAGAATCAGCCCCAGCATTTT.

The chain recombines TRBV6-4 with TRBJ2-1; perhaps TRBD2 as D (6 bases). Germline V CDR1 and CDR2: MRHNA, SNTAGT. V was pared by 3 bases and J by 7 bases, with 13 bases between. The CDR3 sequence is 14 residues long. CDR3 residues: CASSETGEANEQFF. CDR3 sequence (DNA): TGTGCCAGCAGTGAAACGGGAGAGGCAAATGAGCAGTTCTTC.

The J gene is TRBJ1-1, the V gene TRBV5-6; the D gene is possibly TRBD1 (5 bases). This CDR3 is 14 amino acids long. Per the germline V gene, CDR1 is SGHDT and CDR2 is YYEEEE. V lost 0 bases and J lost 3, with 9 bases in between. CDR3 residues: CASSLAPGDTEAFF. CDR3 DNA: TGTGCCAGCAGCTTGGCCCCGGGGGACACTGAAGCTTTCTTT.

This clonotype has a single count. This sequence joins TRBV15 and TRBJ1-1, with D uncertain. The CDR3 length is 13 residues. Germline V gene lookup returns CDR1 LNHNV and CDR2 YYDKDF (reference sequence). Deletions cut 1 base from V and 2 bases from J, with 5 bases between. The CDR3 protein is CATSRAENTEAFF. CDR3 nucleotide sequence: TGTGCCACCAGCAGAGCCGAAAACACTGAAGCTTTCTTT.

V is TRBV12-3 or TRBV12-4 and J is TRBJ2-3, with TRBD2 matching over 7 bases. There are 16 residues in the CDR3. V was clipped by 3 bases and J by 2 bases; unmatched bases: 8. In nucleotides, the CDR3 is TGTGCCAGCAGTTTCGGTACTAGCGAATACACAGATACGCAGTATTTT. The encoded protein is CASSFGTSEYTDTQYF.

The genes are TRBV30 and TRBJ2-2; D not resolved. Trimming cost V 0 bases and J 7 bases, with 6 bases left between them. The CDR3 extends over 12 amino acids. Germline V gene lookup returns CDR1 GTSNPN and CDR2 SVGIG (reference sequence). In DNA form, the CDR3 reads TGTGCCTGGAGTGTACCGGTCGGGGAGCTGTTTTTT. Amino acids: CAWSVPVGELFF.

The V call is TRBV6-5, the J call TRBJ2-5, with 7 bases fitting TRBD1. The CDR3 extends over 13 amino acids. Unmatched junction bases numbered 6, after V lost 6 bases and J lost 5 bases. The germline V gene encodes CDR1 MNHEY and CDR2 SVGAGI. CDR3 coding DNA: TGTGCCAGCAGCCGAAGACAGGGTGAGACCCAGTACTTC. Translated, it gives CASSRRQGETQYF.

The V call is TRBV7-9, the J call TRBJ1-6, with D possibly matching TRBD1 (5 bases). Between the trimmed V and J ends, which lost 0 bases and 14 bases, there was a span of 20 bases. The germline V gene encodes CDR1 SEHNR and CDR2 FQNEAQ (reference sequence). The CDR3 length is 16 residues. The CDR3 loop reads CASSLAMGGPHGALHF. CDR3 in DNA: TGTGCCAGCAGCTTAGCGATGGGGGGACCCCATGGAGCCCTCCACTTT.

This sequence joins TRBV18 and TRBJ2-1, with 7 bases fitting TRBD2. Per germline, CDR1 KGHSH and CDR2 LQKENI. The CDR3 is 18 amino acids. The J segment lost 0 bases and the V segment lost 1 base, leaving 9 bases of the junction unmatched. In DNA form, the CDR3 reads TGTGCCAGCTCACCACTAGCGGGTTGGCCGGGCTCCTACAATGAGCAGTTCTTC. Translation: CASSPLAGWPGSYNEQFF.

The gene calls are TRBV6-1 and TRBJ2-3; D not resolved. V was pared by 4 bases and J by 2 bases, with 7 bases between. The CDR3 has 13 amino acids. Germline V gene data show CDR1 as MNHNS and CDR2 as SASEGT. Here the CDR3 reads CASSGGPTDTQYF. As DNA, the CDR3 is TGTGCCAGCAGTGGAGGTCCCACAGATACGCAGTATTTT.

This chain uses TRBV20-1 with TRBJ2-7, with no clear D. The germline gives CDR1 DFQATT, CDR2 SNEGSKA (reference sequence). There are 12 residues in the CDR3. Trimming removed 1 base at V and 2 bases at J, with 6 bases between. As DNA, the CDR3 is TGCAGTGCTAGAGTAGGGCCCTACGAGCAGTACTTC. Translating gives CSARVGPYEQYF.

The chain combines TRBV25-1 with TRBJ2-5; no definite D call. Trimming left V 3 bases short and J 3 bases short, with 11 bases between. From germline, CDR1 is MGHDK and CDR2 SYGVNS. The CDR3 extends over 14 amino acids. The CDR3 DNA is TGTGCCAGCAGTGATACGGAAACAGAAGAGACCCAGTACTTC. Protein product: CASSDTETEETQYF.